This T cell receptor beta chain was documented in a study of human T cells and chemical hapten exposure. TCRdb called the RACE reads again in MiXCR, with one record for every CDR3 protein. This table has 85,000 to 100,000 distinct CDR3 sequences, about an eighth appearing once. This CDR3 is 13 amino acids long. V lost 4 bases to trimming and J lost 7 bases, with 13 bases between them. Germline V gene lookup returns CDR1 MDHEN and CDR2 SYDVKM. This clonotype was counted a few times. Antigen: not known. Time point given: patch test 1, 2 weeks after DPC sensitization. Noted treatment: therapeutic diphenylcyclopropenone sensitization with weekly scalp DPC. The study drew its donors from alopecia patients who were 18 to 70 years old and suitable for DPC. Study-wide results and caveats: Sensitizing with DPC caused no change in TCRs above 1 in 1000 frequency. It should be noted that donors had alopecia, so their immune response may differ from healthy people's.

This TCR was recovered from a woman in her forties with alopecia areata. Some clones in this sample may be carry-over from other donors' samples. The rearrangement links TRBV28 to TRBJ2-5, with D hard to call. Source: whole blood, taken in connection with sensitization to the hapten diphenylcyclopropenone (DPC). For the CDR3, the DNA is TGTGCCAGCAGTTCAGTCCCCTCAGTGACCCAGTACTTC. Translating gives CASSSVPSVTQYF.